This TCR beta chain came from a study of blood T cells in healthy people across ages. Study background: The capture of about one barcoded beta molecule per two T cells was achieved by template switching.

Findings of the study overall: TCR beta diversity per million T cells fell roughly linearly with age.

This clonotype has at least ten counts. Its antigen is still unknown. Germline loops: CDR1 LGHNA, CDR2 YSLEER. V lost 2 bases and J 5 bases, leaving 7 bases between the germline ends. There are 13 residues in the CDR3. A second PCR of 7 to 11 cycles used a sample-barcoded 5' primer and a J-beta primer mix. TCRdb processed the 5' RACE reads anew with MiXCR; each CDR3 protein has one entry. The table has about 1.8 million distinct CDR3 sequences, 40% to 55% seen once. Sequenced sample: blood. The TCR comes from a woman aged 40 to 49 in good health. V usage is TRBV4-3 and J usage is TRBJ2-4, with a tentative D call TRBD2 (6 bases). CDR3 DNA: TGCGCCAGCAGCCAAACGGGGGAAAACATTCAGTACTTC. Translating it yields CASSQTGENIQYF.